The 29 T cell receptor beta chains below come from one sample, sequenced in a study of blood T cells in healthy people across ages (dated by TCRdb to between 2014 and 2017). Library preparation was by 5' RACE. Instrument used: Illumina HiSeq 2500. A second PCR of roughly 6 to 11 cycles was performed with a sample-barcoded 5' primer and a J-beta primer mix. The public sequencing data were trimmed at Q25 with fastp and processed into clonotypes with MiXCR by TCRdb, which kept only in-frame beta chains. For every CDR3 protein sequence, its rows merge into one entry that carries the most common genes and DNA. Here the sample has around 400,000 distinct CDR3 sequences; roughly half occur a single time. 45% to 65% of the sample is taken by the ten largest. The sample taken for sequencing was blood. All receptors come from a man aged 55 to 69 in good health.

The chain couples TRBV29-1 to TRBJ1-1, with a tentative D call TRBD1 (6 bases). There are 13 residues in the CDR3. Trimming stripped 4 bases from V and 1 base from J, with 10 bases between. Germline CDR1 reads SQVTM; CDR2 reads ANQGSEA. The CDR3 region has the DNA TGCAGCGTTGTTCGGGGGGCGAACACTGAAGCTTTCTTT. As protein: CSVVRGANTEAFF. The full variable domain, with the rest looked up from reference TRBV29-1 and TRBJ1-1, is SAVISQKPSRDICQRGTSLTIQCQVDSQVTMMFWYRQQPGQSLTLIATANQGSEATYESGFVIDKFPISRPNLTFSTLTVSNMSPEDSSIYLCSVVRGANTEAFFGQGTRLTVV.

The chain combines TRBV27 with TRBJ2-3; 7 nucleotides match TRBD2. Germline V gene data show CDR1 as MNHEY and CDR2 as SMNVEV (reference sequence). V trimming: 6 bases; J trimming: 4 bases; junction bases outside the gene matches: 13. This CDR3 spans 16 amino acids. The chain's CDR3 is CASRKPTSAWADTQYF. The CDR3 region has the DNA TGTGCCAGCAGAAAGCCCACTAGCGCTTGGGCAGATACGCAGTATTTT.

This clonotype was seen a handful of times. This chain connects TRBV28 to TRBJ2-3; 10 bases are a match to TRBD2. The CDR3 length is 15 residues. The trim removed 4 bases at V and 4 bases at J, leaving 5 bases unmatched. The germline gives CDR1 MDHEN, CDR2 SYDVKM. This chain's CDR3 is CASSWVAGGADTQYF. The CDR3, as DNA: TGTGCCAGCAGTTGGGTAGCGGGAGGAGCAGATACGCAGTATTTT.

This clonotype was seen only once. The V call is TRBV6-5, the J call TRBJ2-5; no definite D call. The length of the CDR3 is 16 residues. CDR1 is MNHEY, CDR2 SVGAGI, per germline. V was clipped by 2 bases and J by 11 bases, with 24 bases between them. CDR3 coding DNA: TGTGCCAGCAGTTACCAAACTCCAGAGTGGTACAATGAGCAGTACTTC. Its translation is CASSYQTPEWYNEQYF.

This rearrangement joins TRBV20-1 to TRBJ2-5; D possibly uses TRBD1 or TRBD2 (5 bases each). Looked up from germline, CDR1 is DFQATT and CDR2 is SNEGSKA (reference sequence). The CDR3 sequence is 14 residues long. The V end was cut by 4 bases, the J end by 11 bases, with 23 bases between. CDR3 DNA: TGCAGTGCTAAGACCCTTCTTTGGGGGAATGAGCAGTACTTC. Translated: CSAKTLLWGNEQYF.

This clonotype was seen a handful of times. The rearrangement links TRBV4-1 to TRBJ1-1; 12 bases map to TRBD1. Germline values: CDR1 MGHRA, CDR2 YSYEKL. The CDR3 spans 17 residues. Trimming took 4 bases from V and 1 from J; bases not matched to a gene: 7. CDR3 sequence (DNA): TGCGCCAGCAGCCCCCCGCGGGACAGGGGGCCGAACACTGAAGCTTTCTTT. Its protein is CASSPPRDRGPNTEAFF.

The CDR3 sequence: CASNQPGPDSPLHF. CDR3 nucleotide sequence: TGCGCCAGCAACCAACCAGGGCCAGATTCACCCCTCCACTTT. The V call is TRBV5-1, the J call TRBJ1-6; tentatively, D is TRBD1 (5 bases). Trimming pared 6 bases from V and 8 bases from J, leaving 15 bases between. Per germline, CDR1 SGHRS and CDR2 YFSETQ. The CDR3 has 14 amino acids.

V is TRBV7-2 and J is TRBJ2-1; D is possibly TRBD2 (5 bases). Germline V lookup: CDR1 SGHTA, CDR2 FQGNSA. V lost 6 bases, J lost 3 bases, and 18 bases lay in between. The CDR3 has 16 amino acids. The CDR3 bases are TGTGCCAGCAGTCTAGGTCCCAGCGGAAACTACAATGAGCAGTTCTTC. Protein: CASSLGPSGNYNEQFF.

Only a few counts were recorded for this clonotype. The gene calls are TRBV18 and TRBJ1-2; the D gene is possibly TRBD1 (6 bases). Germline V lookup: CDR1 KGHSH, CDR2 LQKENI. The CDR3 consists of 14 residues. Trimming pared 2 bases from V and 4 bases from J, leaving 11 bases between. The CDR3 region is CASSPGGAGYGYTF. The CDR3 region has the DNA TGTGCCAGCTCACCAGGGGGGGCAGGCTATGGCTACACCTTC.

The chain joins TRBV7-2 to TRBJ2-3; D is unclear. The germline CDR1 and CDR2 sequences are SGHTA and FQGNSA. Trimming left V 5 bases short and J 5 bases short, with 17 bases between. CDR3 size: 15 residues. CDR3 bases: TGTGCCAGCAGCCCGCAGGCCATAGTCCGAGATACGCAGTATTTT. It is translated as CASSPQAIVRDTQYF.

The J gene is TRBJ1-2, the V gene TRBV20-1; D ambiguous. Between the trimmed V and J ends, which lost 2 bases and 2 bases, there was a span of 15 bases. Germline CDR1 reads DFQATT; CDR2 reads SNEGSKA (reference sequence). This CDR3 contains 15 residues. The CDR3 reads CSARQAGLLNYGYTF. The CDR3 region has the DNA TGCAGTGCTAGACAGGCAGGACTCCTCAACTATGGCTACACCTTC.

The chain links TRBV9 to TRBJ1-2; no clear D. V lost 3 bases and J 4 bases, leaving 13 bases between the germline ends. Per the germline V gene, CDR1 is SGDLS and CDR2 is YYNGEE. This CDR3 contains 14 residues. The CDR3 bases are TGTGCCAGCAGCGCCGTTGGCCGGACCTATGGCTACACCTTC. Translation: CASSAVGRTYGYTF.

This clonotype occurred a few times. This rearrangement joins TRBV20-1 to TRBJ2-1; D is undetermined. CDR1 is DFQATT, CDR2 SNEGSKA, per germline (reference sequence). This CDR3 has 12 amino acids. Between the trimmed V and J ends, which lost 1 base and 8 bases, there was a span of 9 bases. CDR3 protein: CSARVYGHEQFF. The CDR3 coding sequence is TGCAGTGCTAGAGTATATGGTCATGAGCAGTTCTTC.

This clonotype has just a few counts. Given a much more abundant clone one base away, this may be a read error. In DNA form, the CDR3 reads TGCAGTGCTTATATTGGTGAGCAGTACTTC. This translates into CSAYIGEQYF. The V call is TRBV20-1, the J call TRBJ2-5; D gene ambiguous. CDR1 is DFQATT, CDR2 SNEGSKA, per germline (reference sequence). The CDR3 is 10 residues long. V was pared by 5 bases and J by 11 bases, with 12 bases between.

The chain couples TRBV18 to TRBJ2-1, with TRBD2 matching over 7 bases. Germline V gives CDR1 KGHSH, CDR2 LQKENI. The V and J ends lost 3 bases and 7 bases, in that order; junction bases with no gene match: 12. This CDR3 comprises 16 residues. CDR3 in amino acids: CASSPWSSGLRNEQFF. The CDR3 bases are TGTGCCAGCTCACCCTGGTCTAGCGGATTGAGGAATGAGCAGTTCTTC.

The chain employs TRBV10-2 and TRBJ2-1, with TRBD1 matching over 8 bases. Losses at the gene ends were 3 bases for V and 1 base for J; bases not matched to a gene: 8. The germline CDR1 and CDR2 sequences are WSHSY and SAAADI. The CDR3 consists of 17 residues. CDR3 protein: CASSDIDRDRSYNEQFF. As DNA, the CDR3 is TGCGCCAGCAGTGATATAGACCGGGACAGGTCCTACAATGAGCAGTTCTTC.

The chain combines TRBV11-1 with TRBJ1-1; D unresolved. In germline, CDR1 is SGHAT, CDR2 FQDESV (reference sequence). The V end was cut by 3 bases, the J end by 1 base, with 6 bases between. The CDR3 spans 13 residues. The CDR3 protein is CASSFVENTEAFF. DNA of the CDR3: TGTGCCAGCAGCTTTGTGGAGAACACTGAAGCTTTCTTT.

CDR3 sequence reads: CASSPTSATYEQYF. CDR3 bases: TGCGCCAGCAGCCCAACTAGCGCCACCTACGAGCAGTACTTC. V and J are TRBV5-1 and TRBJ2-7; 7 bases are shared with TRBD2. Germline values: CDR1 SGHRS, CDR2 YFSETQ. V lost 4 bases to trimming and J lost 2 bases; unmatched junction nucleotides: 6. This CDR3 is built from 14 residues.

The rearrangement uses TRBV3-1 and TRBJ2-7; the D gene is possibly TRBD1 (6 bases). Per the germline V gene, CDR1 is LGHDT and CDR2 is YNNKEL (reference sequence). Trimming took off 1 base at V and 5 bases at J, with 33 bases between the two ends. This CDR3 spans 21 amino acids. The CDR3 loop reads CASSQGQARDTVGVAYDEQYF. In nucleotides, the CDR3 is TGTGCCAGCAGCCAAGGGCAAGCCCGGGACACCGTTGGCGTCGCCTACGACGAGCAGTACTTC.

This clonotype was found once. This chain links TRBV18 with TRBJ2-5; D gene uncertain. V gave up 8 bases and J gave up 2 bases, with 18 bases separating them. The length of the CDR3 is 15 residues. Per the germline V gene, CDR1 is KGHSH and CDR2 is LQKENI. The CDR3 spells CASPVRLQSQETQYF. The CDR3, as DNA: TGTGCCAGCCCAGTACGACTGCAATCACAAGAGACCCAGTACTTC. Full variable domain (remainder filled in from reference TRBV18 and TRBJ2-5): NAGVMQNPRHLVRRRGQEARLRCSPMKGHSHVYWYRQLPEEGLKFMVYLQKENIIDESGMPKERFSAEFPKEGPSILRIQQVVRGDSAAYFCASPVRLQSQETQYFGPGTRLLVL.

This clonotype has only a few counts. The chain uses TRBV4-3 and TRBJ2-3; 9 nucleotides align to TRBD2. The germline V gene encodes CDR1 LGHNA and CDR2 YSLEER. The CDR3 consists of 16 residues. V shed 0 bases and J 4 bases; nucleotides not matched to a gene: 5. In nucleotides, the CDR3 is TGCGCCAGCAGCCAAGACCTAGCGGGATCTGCAGATACGCAGTATTTT. Amino acid sequence: CASSQDLAGSADTQYF.

A word on this clonotype: A read error may account for a junction end that differs from germline. The V call is TRBV7-2, the J call TRBJ2-7; D may correspond to TRBD1 or TRBD2 (6 bases each). The CDR3 contains 12 residues. Germline-derived CDR1 and CDR2 are SGHTA and FQGNSA. The CDR3 DNA is TGTGTCAGCAGCTTAGGGGGGTCCGAGCAGTACTTC. This encodes CVSSLGGSEQYF.

This clonotype appeared a few times. The chain links TRBV28 to TRBJ2-7; D possibly corresponds to TRBD2 (5 bases). The V gene lost 9 bases and the J gene lost 6 bases, with 27 bases spanning the gap. Germline V CDR1 and CDR2: MDHEN, SYDVKM. The CDR3 totals 16 residues. Here the CDR3 reads CASTQTIPADSGEQYF. The CDR3 DNA is TGTGCCAGTACGCAAACCATCCCAGCGGATTCGGGCGAGCAGTACTTC. Full variable domain (missing parts from reference TRBV28 and TRBJ2-7): DVKVTQSSRYLVKRTGEKVFLECVQDMDHENMFWYRQDPGLGLRLIYFSYDVKMKEKGDIPEGYSVSREKKERFSLILESASTNQTSMYLCASTQTIPADSGEQYFGPGTRLTVT.

The CDR3 region is CSASQGITTSPLHF. CDR3 DNA sequence: TGCAGTGCTAGTCAGGGGATTACGACGTCACCCCTCCACTTT. The chain uses TRBV20-1 and TRBJ1-6; D perhaps matches TRBD1 (6 bases). The germline gives CDR1 DFQATT, CDR2 SNEGSKA (reference sequence). This CDR3 is 14 amino acids long. V was trimmed by 3 bases and J by 10 bases, leaving 16 bases between them.

Notes on this clonotype: This may arise from a read error, as a much more abundant clone is one base away. The rearrangement links TRBV29-1 to TRBJ2-1; no definite D call. With 6 bases removed from V and 5 bases from J, the gap between germline ends came to 5 bases. The length of the CDR3 is 10 residues. Germline CDR1 reads SQVTM; CDR2 reads ANQGSEA. CDR3 region: CSVHDNEQFF. The CDR3 nucleotides are TGCAGCGTCCATGACAATGAGCAGTTCTTC.

V and J are TRBV5-1 and TRBJ2-7, with a possible D match to TRBD1 (6 bases). CDR1 is SGHRS and CDR2 is YFSETQ in the germline V gene. This CDR3 region has 13 residues. The germline V and J ends were trimmed by 3 bases and 2 bases, with 9 bases remaining between them. CDR3 sequence reads: CASSSGDPYEQYF. DNA of the CDR3: TGCGCCAGCAGCTCAGGGGATCCCTACGAGCAGTACTTC.

V gene TRBV6-4 combines with J gene TRBJ1-6; D is unresolved. Trimming stripped 6 bases from V and 7 bases from J, with 10 bases between. CDR1 and CDR2 from the germline V gene are MRHNA and SNTAGT. This CDR3 has 13 amino acids. The CDR3 DNA sequence: TGTGCCAGCAGAACCCTACAGAATTCACCCCTCCACTTT. This translates into CASRTLQNSPLHF.

The V gene is TRBV11-3, the J gene TRBJ1-2; 7 positions agree with TRBD1. This CDR3 is 14 amino acids long. Germline assignment: CDR1 SGHNT and CDR2 YENEEA. The J segment lost 4 bases and the V segment lost 3 bases, leaving 5 bases of the junction unmatched. CDR3 nucleotide sequence: TGTGCCAGCAGCTTTACAACAGGGGTCTATGGCTACACCTTC. This translates into CASSFTTGVYGYTF.

Details on this clonotype: Being one base from a much bigger clone, this may be a read error. This chain uses TRBV7-8 with TRBJ2-1; D remains unclear. The germline gives CDR1 SGHVS, CDR2 FQNEAQ. With 2 bases removed from V and 10 bases from J, the gap between germline ends came to 18 bases. The CDR3 runs to 15 residues. The CDR3 region is CASSLFAAPADEQFF. CDR3 nucleotide sequence: TGTGCCAGCAGCTTATTTGCAGCGCCCGCGGACGAGCAGTTCTTC.